This T cell receptor beta chain was obtained from a study of T cell repertoires in cytomegalovirus infection. Whole-study context: Public TCR beta signature analysis indicated the presence of both CMV infection and matching HLA type.

A single record per CDR3 protein comes from TCRdb applying MiXCR to the reads. The table has 200,000 or so distinct CDR3 sequences, roughly 28% seen once. This clonotype was observed a handful of times. The CDR3 is 13 residues long. Germline CDR1 reads SGHTA; CDR2 reads FQGNSA. After removal of 4 bases from V and 5 bases from J, the junction contained 3 bases not matched to a gene. The TCR comes from a human donor in good health (CMV status not recorded). Some clones in this sample may be carry-over from other donors' samples. Specimen: PBMCs. The chain couples TRBV7-2 to TRBJ2-5; 8 bases are a match to TRBD2. The CDR3 loop is CASSSGGRETQYF. CDR3 in DNA: TGTGCCAGCAGCTCGGGGGGGCGGGAGACCCAGTACTTC.